These 31 T cell receptor beta chains were all obtained from the same sample, sequenced in a study of shared T cell receptors in the human thymus. Repertoires were generated with immunoSEQ multiplex PCR, while TCRdb's copy carries only in-frame clones and drops some. The data contain some 760,000 clones, 70% to 90% of them singletons. The sample was also linked to a second study, of human thymus T cells.

Sequencing was done on a sample of thymocytes. The receptor set was obtained from a girl under three years old with a congenital heart defect.

The chain has TRBV6-1 and TRBJ1-1; D ambiguous. V lost 6 bases to trimming and J lost 0 bases, with 14 bases between them. Germline CDR1 reads MNHNS; CDR2 reads SASEGT. The CDR3 length is 15 residues. The CDR3 nucleotides are TGTGCCAGCAGAACCAGGCAGACTATGAACACTGAAGCTTTCTTT. This encodes CASRTRQTMNTEAFF.

V gene TRBV10-3 combines with J gene TRBJ2-1; 7 bases agree with TRBD2. The V gene's germline CDR1 is ENHRY and CDR2 SYGVKD. The CDR3 has 13 residues. With V trimmed by 4 bases and J by 7 bases, 4 bases remained unmatched. CDR3 in DNA: TGTGCCATCAGTGCGGGGGGTGATAATGAGCAGTTCTTC. Encoded protein: CAISAGGDNEQFF.

This clone has more than one count but fewer than ten. V and J are TRBV5-4 and TRBJ2-7; tentatively, D is TRBD2 (6 bases). Germline V gene lookup returns CDR1 SGHNT and CDR2 YYREEE (reference sequence). Trimming shortened V by 7 bases and J by 5 bases, and 16 bases separated the two germline ends. CDR3 length equals 13 residues. CDR3: CASRAGSGDEQYF. CDR3 coding DNA: TGTGCCAGCCGTGCGGGGTCCGGGGACGAGCAGTACTTC.

A few counts support this clone. The CDR3 reads CASSQGYRTPAHSNQPQHF. CDR3 nucleotide sequence: TGCGCCAGCAGCCAAGGCTACAGGACCCCCGCACATAGCAATCAGCCCCAGCATTTT. The chain carries TRBV4-1 and TRBJ1-5; D perhaps matches TRBD1 (5 bases). CDR3 length equals 19 residues. Trimming left V 1 base short and J 0 bases short, with 19 bases between. Germline V gene sequence: CDR1 MGHRA, CDR2 YSYEKL.

In DNA form, the CDR3 reads TGCGCCAGCAGCTTGACAGGGCGGGCGAACACTGAAGCTTTCTTT. Its translation is CASSLTGRANTEAFF. This chain connects TRBV23-1 to TRBJ1-1, with 7 bases lining up with TRBD1. TRBV23-1 falls under the ORF class, with uncertain function. V gave up 6 bases and J gave up 1 base; unmatched junction bases: 8. This CDR3 spans 15 amino acids.

The rearrangement uses TRBV9 and TRBJ1-3; tentative D call: TRBD1 (5 bases). Trimming took off 3 bases at V and 6 bases at J, with 13 bases between the two ends. This CDR3 spans 14 amino acids. Germline CDR1 SGDLS, CDR2 YYNGEE. The CDR3 here is CASSATDLKNTIYF. CDR3 DNA sequence: TGTGCCAGCAGCGCGACAGATCTTAAAAACACCATATATTTT.

This clone was seen only once. The V and J genes are TRBV2 and TRBJ1-2; no clear D. The CDR3 spans 13 residues. The V gene lost 1 base and the J gene lost 3 bases, with 6 bases spanning the gap. CDR1 is SNHLY and CDR2 is FYNNEI in the germline V gene. The CDR3 loop reads CASSEGHDYGYTF. Written as DNA, the CDR3 is TGTGCCAGCAGTGAAGGACACGACTATGGCTACACCTTC.

This sequence joins TRBV27 and TRBJ2-2; D is perhaps TRBD1 (7 bases). CDR3 length equals 16 residues. CDR1 and CDR2 from the germline V gene are MNHEY and SMNVEV (reference sequence). V shed 0 bases and J shed 5 bases, with 13 bases lying between them. The CDR3 DNA sequence: TGTGCCAGCAGTTTATCGAAACAGGGGAGGACCGGGGAGCTGTTTTTT. The encoded protein is CASSLSKQGRTGELFF.

The chain combines TRBV6-1 with TRBJ1-2; D not resolved. V was clipped by 11 bases and J by 9 bases, with 16 bases between them. This CDR3 spans 11 amino acids. Germline-derived CDR1 and CDR2 are MNHNS and SASEGT. CDR3 protein: CALLRTRSYTF. CDR3 sequence (DNA): TGTGCCCTACTCCGAACGAGGAGCTACACCTTC.

This chain uses TRBV5-6 with TRBJ2-1; the D gene is possibly TRBD2 (5 bases). The CDR3 consists of 16 residues. The germline gives CDR1 SGHDT, CDR2 YYEEEE. V was cut by 0 bases and J by 5 bases, with 15 bases left in between. For the CDR3, the DNA is TGTGCCAGCAGCTTGGTGCGAGGAGCGGTTGACAATGAGCAGTTCTTC. Amino acids: CASSLVRGAVDNEQFF. Using reference TRBV5-6 and TRBJ2-1 for the parts outside the CDR3, the full variable domain is DAGVTQSPTHLIKTRGQQVTLRCSPKSGHDTVSWYQQALGQGPQFIFQYYEEEERQRGNFPDRFSGHQFPNYSSELNVNALLLGDSALYLCASSLVRGAVDNEQFFGPGTRLTVL.

The genes are TRBV30 and TRBJ1-2; tentatively, D is TRBD1 (5 bases). Between the trimmed V and J ends, which lost 0 bases and 4 bases, there was a span of 6 bases. The germline CDR1 and CDR2 sequences are GTSNPN and SVGIG (reference sequence). The length of the CDR3 is 12 residues. The CDR3 spells CAWSVDSYGYTF. The CDR3 nucleotides read TGTGCCTGGAGTGTAGACAGCTATGGCTACACCTTC.

The chain employs TRBV30 and TRBJ2-3; D is possibly TRBD1 (6 bases). Germline lookup yields CDR1 GTSNPN and CDR2 SVGIG (reference sequence). Deletions cut 4 bases from V and 0 bases from J, with 17 bases between. The CDR3 length is 16 residues. CDR3 nucleotides: TGTGCCTGGACCTTGCCTCTCAGGGGTAGCACAGATACGCAGTATTTT. This gives the protein CAWTLPLRGSTDTQYF.

This clone is a singleton in its sample. This chain links TRBV11-2 with TRBJ2-2, with 7 positions matching TRBD1. The germline gives CDR1 SGHAT, CDR2 FQNNGV. The CDR3 is 17 residues long. With V trimmed by 6 bases and J by 1 base, 11 bases remained unmatched. Here the CDR3 reads CASRKTRDRRNTGELFF. The CDR3 coding sequence is TGTGCCAGCAGGAAGACCCGGGACAGAAGGAACACCGGGGAGCTGTTTTTT.

This clone was seen a handful of times. The genes are TRBV2 and TRBJ1-6, with D maybe TRBD1 (6 bases). The CDR3 is 20 amino acids. Germline CDR1 SNHLY, CDR2 FYNNEI. V shed 5 bases and J shed 6 bases, with 29 bases lying between them. CDR3 DNA: TGTGCCAGCAGTTCCCGCAAATCCTCACAGGGACCTGGCGGTAATTCACCCCTCCACTTT. Its translation: CASSSRKSSQGPGGNSPLHF.

The rearrangement uses TRBV18 and TRBJ1-6, with TRBD1 matching 7 bases. Germline CDR1 and CDR2: KGHSH and LQKENI. This CDR3 region has 14 residues. The ends lost 5 bases at V and 6 bases at J; junction bases unmatched: 4. This CDR3 is CASSSGQVNSPLHF. In DNA form, the CDR3 reads TGTGCCAGCTCATCCGGACAGGTTAATTCACCCCTCCACTTT.

The chain uses TRBV28 and TRBJ1-5; 8 bases match TRBD1. The CDR3 is 18 amino acids. After removal of 4 bases from V and 1 base from J, the junction contained 12 bases not matched to a gene. Germline V gene data show CDR1 as MDHEN and CDR2 as SYDVKM. CDR3: CASSSTGQGITSNQPQHF. CDR3 DNA: TGTGCCAGCAGTTCTACCGGACAGGGAATCACCAGCAATCAGCCCCAGCATTTT.

This chain links TRBV30 with TRBJ2-7; 7 bases are a match to TRBD1. CDR1 is GTSNPN, CDR2 SVGIG, per germline (reference sequence). V gave up 4 bases and J gave up 0 bases; unmatched junction bases: 6. CDR3 size: 14 residues. CDR3 residues: CAWMGQPHSYEQYF. The CDR3 nucleotides read TGTGCCTGGATGGGACAGCCACACTCCTACGAGCAGTACTTC.

The rearrangement uses TRBV2 and TRBJ2-7, with TRBD1 matching over 9 bases. Per germline, CDR1 SNHLY and CDR2 FYNNEI. V shed 7 bases, J shed 2 bases, and the junction held 18 bases outside the gene matches. CDR3 length equals 18 residues. This CDR3 is CASNVDRGVLSSAYEQYF. The CDR3 nucleotides are TGTGCCAGCAACGTGGACAGGGGTGTTCTATCGTCAGCCTACGAGCAGTACTTC.

The gene calls are TRBV5-4 and TRBJ1-2, with TRBD1 matching 11 bases. The V segment lost 1 base and the J segment 6 bases; nucleotides outside the gene matches: 11. The CDR3 loop spans 17 amino acids. In germline, CDR1 is SGHNT, CDR2 YYREEE (reference sequence). The CDR3 sequence is CASSLQGQGAPTHGYTF. CDR3 sequence (DNA): TGTGCCAGCAGCTTGCAAGGACAGGGGGCGCCAACCCATGGCTACACCTTC.

The V and J genes are TRBV4-1 and TRBJ1-3; D is possibly TRBD1 (6 bases). V was clipped by 0 bases and J by 0 bases, with 18 bases between them. The germline gives CDR1 MGHRA, CDR2 YSYEKL. CDR3 size: 19 residues. Written as DNA, the CDR3 is TGCGCCAGCAGCCAAGATGGTGGGACACATCTATCCTCTGGAAACACCATATATTTT. Translating it yields CASSQDGGTHLSSGNTIYF.

The rearrangement links TRBV19 to TRBJ2-7; D possibly corresponds to TRBD1 (6 bases). V lost 2 bases and J 4 bases, leaving 9 bases between the germline ends. Germline V gene sequence: CDR1 LNHDA, CDR2 SQIVND (reference sequence). This CDR3 is 13 amino acids long. The CDR3 loop is CASSITTGYEQYF. CDR3 DNA: TGTGCCAGTAGTATAACCACAGGGTACGAGCAGTACTTC.

This clone was observed a handful of times. The rearrangement joins TRBV5-4 to TRBJ1-2; TRBD1 might be the D (6 bases). The germline V gene has CDR1 SGHNT and CDR2 YYREEE (reference sequence). The germline V and J ends were trimmed by 2 bases and 0 bases, with 20 bases remaining between them. This CDR3 is built from 18 residues. The CDR3 DNA is TGTGCCAGCAGCTTCGCAGGTCCAAACCGACAGGCTAACTATGGCTACACCTTC. Translation: CASSFAGPNRQANYGYTF.

The V gene is TRBV10-3, the J gene TRBJ1-2; D gene uncertain. CDR1 is ENHRY and CDR2 is SYGVKD in the germline V gene. Trimming pared 6 bases from V and 2 bases from J, leaving 10 bases between. The CDR3 has 13 residues. The CDR3 region is CAIRCGPNYGYTF. The CDR3 nucleotides are TGTGCCATCAGGTGCGGGCCGAACTATGGCTACACCTTC.

The chain is built from TRBV5-1 and TRBJ2-1; weak D call: TRBD1 (6 bases). The CDR3 is 19 residues long. With 2 bases removed from V and 0 bases from J, the gap between germline ends came to 21 bases. CDR1 is SGHRS, CDR2 YFSETQ, per germline. DNA of the CDR3: TGCGCCAGCAGCTTCAAGAGGACAGAGTTAGATGGCTCCTACAATGAGCAGTTCTTC. Its protein is CASSFKRTELDGSYNEQFF.

This clone was counted between two and nine times. The rearrangement links TRBV27 to TRBJ1-1, with no clear D. Germline V gene data show CDR1 as MNHEY and CDR2 as SMNVEV (reference sequence). V was pared by 5 bases and J by 11 bases, with 12 bases between. The CDR3 has 11 residues. CDR3: CASSTGKGAFF. The CDR3 DNA follows: TGTGCCAGCAGTACGGGGAAAGGGGCTTTCTTT.

The chain links TRBV28 to TRBJ1-2; perhaps TRBD1 as D (6 bases). The ends were cut back, 7 bases at V and 7 bases at J, with 13 bases in the middle. This CDR3 has 12 amino acids. Germline CDR1 MDHEN, CDR2 SYDVKM. The CDR3 reads CASIAGDGGYTF. For the CDR3, the DNA is TGTGCCAGCATTGCAGGGGATGGTGGCTACACCTTC.

This CDR3 is CASSSRRTENLPSSYNEQFF. In DNA form, the CDR3 reads TGTGCCAGCAGCTCAAGACGGACAGAAAATTTACCGAGCTCCTACAATGAGCAGTTCTTC. The chain is built from TRBV7-8 and TRBJ2-1; D may be TRBD1 (6 bases). In germline, CDR1 is SGHVS, CDR2 FQNEAQ. This CDR3 has 20 residues. V lost 4 bases, J lost 0 bases, and 25 bases lay in between.

The chain is built from TRBV27 and TRBJ2-3; D may be TRBD1 (5 bases). The CDR3 has 14 amino acids. Trimming removed 2 bases at V and 8 bases at J, with 14 bases between. Germline CDR1 is MNHEY and CDR2 is SMNVEV (reference sequence). Here the CDR3 DNA reads TGTGCCAGCAGTTTAGAATCAGGGCTCTTTACGCAGTATTTT. Translating it yields CASSLESGLFTQYF.

V is TRBV11-1 and J is TRBJ1-2, with 8 bases matching TRBD1. Germline V gives CDR1 SGHAT, CDR2 FQDESV (reference sequence). The CDR3 extends over 13 amino acids. J was trimmed by 4 bases and V by 4 bases; bases with no gene match: 2. CDR3 nucleotides: TGTGCCAGCAGCTCTGACAGGGGCTATGGCTACACCTTC. This encodes CASSSDRGYGYTF.

This sequence joins TRBV13 and TRBJ1-1; perhaps TRBD1 as D (5 bases). The CDR3 runs to 20 residues. Trimming took 7 bases from V and 0 from J, leaving 30 bases between them. CDR1 is PRHDT, CDR2 FYEKMQ, per germline (reference sequence). The CDR3 DNA sequence: TGTGCCAGCAACCCCCCAACTATCGATAGGGGAAAGGCTATGAACACTGAAGCTTTCTTT. This translates into CASNPPTIDRGKAMNTEAFF.

The rearrangement uses TRBV2 and TRBJ1-1; the D gene is possibly TRBD1 (6 bases). The V gene lost 7 bases and the J gene lost 3 bases, with 12 bases spanning the gap. This CDR3 region has 13 residues. CDR1 and CDR2 from the germline V gene are SNHLY and FYNNEI. The DNA for the CDR3 is TGTGCCAGCACTATACAGGGATACACTGAAGCTTTCTTT. This encodes CASTIQGYTEAFF.